These 10 T cell receptor beta chains came from one sample sequenced in a study of blood T cell repertoires in COVID-19. The protocol was immunoSEQ multiplex PCR, while the TCRdb copy is restricted to in-frame clones and leaves out a portion. The repertoire holds 220,000 or so clones, with 70% to 90% as singletons. The sample consisted of peripheral blood. These receptor sequences come from a woman aged 45-65 years with COVID-19, enrolled during active disease.

The chain uses TRBV6-5 and TRBJ2-7; 7 positions match TRBD1. This CDR3 spans 15 amino acids. Germline CDR1 MNHEY, CDR2 SVGAGI. The V and J ends lost 6 bases and 6 bases, in that order; junction bases with no gene match: 14. This chain's CDR3 is CASRSRGREFGEQYV. CDR3 DNA sequence: TGTGCCAGCAGATCGAGGGGGCGAGAGTTCGGCGAGCAGTACGTC.

The chain combines TRBV2 with TRBJ1-5; D is perhaps TRBD1 (5 bases). Germline CDR1 and CDR2: SNHLY and FYNNEI. V gave up 2 bases and J gave up 0 bases, with 8 bases separating them. The CDR3 consists of 15 residues. CDR3 DNA: TGTGCCAGCAGTGAAAGACAGAGTAGCAATCAGCCCCAGCATTTT. Translating it yields CASSERQSSNQPQHF.

The chain uses TRBV12-3 or TRBV12-4 and TRBJ2-1, with 8 nucleotides matching TRBD1. V lost 5 bases, J lost 6 bases, and 3 bases stayed unmatched. The CDR3 covers 13 residues. CDR3 amino acids: CASSPDRGNEQFF. CDR3 sequence (DNA): TGTGCCAGCAGTCCCGACAGGGGCAATGAGCAGTTCTTC.

This clone was recorded once. The CDR3 sequence is CASSLGRISGNTIYF. CDR3 DNA: TGTGCCAGCAGCTTGGGGCGGATCTCTGGAAACACCATATATTTT. The chain has TRBV5-8 and TRBJ1-3; D call uncertain. Trimming removed 0 bases from V and 0 bases from J, with 7 bases in between. This CDR3 spans 15 amino acids. Germline lookup yields CDR1 SGHTS and CDR2 YDEGEE.

The chain carries TRBV6-1 and TRBJ2-7; the match to TRBD1 covers 12 bases. The CDR3 runs to 17 residues. V trimming: 0 bases; J trimming: 0 bases; junction bases outside the gene matches: 3. Germline V CDR1 and CDR2: MNHNS, SASEGT. The CDR3, as DNA: TGTGCCAGCAGTGAAGCGGGGACAGGGGGCTCCTCCTACGAGCAGTACTTC. This gives the protein CASSEAGTGGSSYEQYF.

This chain connects TRBV4-1 to TRBJ1-4, with 8 positions matching TRBD1. Trimming at V came to 4 bases and at J to 7 bases, leaving 11 bases not matched to a gene. Germline CDR1 reads MGHRA; CDR2 reads YSYEKL. The CDR3 length is 16 residues. The CDR3 bases are TGCGCCAGCAGCCGGACGGGACAGGTCCAGAGTGAAAAACTGTTTTTT. The encoded protein is CASSRTGQVQSEKLFF.

This chain links TRBV27 with TRBJ2-1; perhaps TRBD2 as D (7 bases). Deletions cut 3 bases from V and 4 bases from J, with 13 bases between. CDR3 length: 15 amino acids. CDR1 is MNHEY, CDR2 SMNVEV, per germline (reference sequence). The CDR3 reads CASSLEGGQYNEQFF. The CDR3 DNA follows: TGTGCCAGCAGTTTGGAGGGGGGGCAATACAATGAGCAGTTCTTC.

The chain's CDR3 is CASTLTGEKLFF. The CDR3 nucleotides read TGTGCCAGCACCCTAACAGGTGAAAAACTGTTTTTT. This chain joins TRBV12-3 or TRBV12-4 and TRBJ1-4; tentative D call: TRBD1 (5 bases). Trimming cost V 7 bases and J 7 bases, with 10 bases left between them. The CDR3 consists of 12 residues.

Details on this clone: A much more abundant neighbour one base away suggests this may be a read error. In the same sample, other DNA sequences code for this CDR3. This chain links TRBV19 with TRBJ2-4; D may be TRBD1 (5 bases). CDR1 and CDR2 from the germline V gene are LNHDA and SQIVND (reference sequence). This CDR3 contains 14 residues. Trimming stripped 3 bases from V and 9 bases from J, with 15 bases between. CDR3 sequence: CASSMGQGRAIQYF. For the CDR3, the DNA is TGTGCCAGTAGTATGGGGCAGGGAAGGGCCATTCAGTACTTC.

The chain employs TRBV5-1 and TRBJ1-1, with D possibly being TRBD1 (5 bases). The CDR3 consists of 14 residues. With 4 bases removed from V and 3 bases from J, the gap between germline ends came to 13 bases. Germline assignment: CDR1 SGHRS and CDR2 YFSETQ. The CDR3 DNA follows: TGCGCCAGCAGCCCGGGACTGAGGGACACTGAAGCTTTCTTT. The encoded protein is CASSPGLRDTEAFF.